The 25 T cell receptor beta chains below all came from one sample that was sequenced in a study of cytomegalovirus exposure and HLA in healthy donors (TCRdb year 2017). Library creation used the immunoSEQ multiplex PCR assay. For the multiplex PCR, a mixture combining 60 forward primers for TCR Vbeta segments and 13 reverse primers for TCR Jbeta segments was used. TCRdb took over this immuneACCESS table, retaining in-frame rearrangements with V and J assigned. Such tables are incomplete; in checked studies, under half of the missing clones stem from an unresolved V gene, and the remainder is unexplained. In this sample the table shows around 45,000 clones, roughly half of which occur a single time. The ten largest clones add up to 5% to 6.5% of the sample. Sequenced input: PBMCs. Receptors were obtained from a man between 60 and 75 years old in good health and CMV-seronegative.

This clone has more than one count but fewer than ten. The J gene is TRBJ2-1, the V gene TRBV10-2; TRBD2 agrees at 12 bases. The CDR3 runs to 14 residues. The V segment lost 4 bases and the J segment 6 bases; nucleotides outside the gene matches: 1. The V gene's germline CDR1 is WSHSY and CDR2 SAAADI. CDR3 protein: CASSASGRGNEQFF. The CDR3 nucleotides are TGCGCCAGCAGTGCTAGCGGGAGGGGCAATGAGCAGTTCTTC.

This clone turned up a few times. The V gene is TRBV30, the J gene TRBJ2-7; TRBD2 is a possible D gene (6 bases). V lost 3 bases to trimming and J lost 5 bases, with 20 bases between them. Germline-derived CDR1 and CDR2 are GTSNPN and SVGIG (reference sequence). CDR3 length: 15 amino acids. CDR3 residues: CAWRPLRREVHEQYF. CDR3 sequence (DNA): TGTGCCTGGAGGCCCCTCCGCAGGGAGGTCCACGAGCAGTACTTC.

V gene TRBV19 combines with J gene TRBJ1-1; a weak D match, TRBD1 (6 bases). Germline values: CDR1 LNHDA, CDR2 SQIVND (reference sequence). V was pared by 3 bases and J by 1 base, with 12 bases between. This CDR3 has 15 amino acids. CDR3 nucleotides: TGTGCCAGTAGTATGGTTGGGGGCGGGAACACTGAAGCTTTCTTT. Translation gives CASSMVGGGNTEAFF.

The rearrangement joins TRBV28 to TRBJ2-5; no firm D call. The germline V gene encodes CDR1 MDHEN and CDR2 SYDVKM. Trimming shortened V by 6 bases and J by 2 bases, and 16 bases separated the two germline ends. This CDR3 region has 15 residues. This CDR3 reads CASSPLLRKQETQYF. DNA of the CDR3: TGTGCCAGCAGCCCGCTATTAAGAAAACAAGAGACCCAGTACTTC.

This clone was seen a few times. The CDR3 bases are TGTGCCTGGACCACGAAGACAGGGAGCGAGCAGTACTTC. Its translation is CAWTTKTGSEQYF. This chain uses TRBV30 with TRBJ2-7, with 7 bases that match TRBD1. The V gene's germline CDR1 is GTSNPN and CDR2 SVGIG (reference sequence). This CDR3 is built from 13 residues. With 4 bases clipped from V and 6 bases from J, the junction kept 9 bases outside the gene matches. The full variable domain, in which reference TRBV30 and TRBJ2-7 provide the parts outside the CDR3, is SQTIHQWPATLVQPVGSPLSLECTVEGTSNPNLYWYRQAAGRGLQLLFYSVGIGQISSEVPQNLSASRPQDRQFILSSKKLLLSDSGFYLCAWTTKTGSEQYFGPGTRLTVT.

The chain links TRBV11-2 to TRBJ2-1, with 8 bases fitting TRBD2. Germline lookup yields CDR1 SGHAT and CDR2 FQNNGV. This CDR3 has 14 amino acids. Germline trimming cut 6 bases from V and 3 bases from J; bases unmatched to any gene: 4. The CDR3 is CASRALAVYNEQFF. The CDR3 DNA follows: TGTGCCAGCAGAGCACTAGCGGTCTACAATGAGCAGTTCTTC.

The genes are TRBV9 and TRBJ1-6; 8 bases match TRBD1. V was pared by 4 bases and J by 9 bases, with 9 bases of the junction left unmatched. Per germline, CDR1 SGDLS and CDR2 YYNGEE. The CDR3 contains 15 residues. The CDR3 nucleotides read TGTGCCAGCAGCTTCGGCAGGGGGCAGAGTTCACCCCTCCACTTT. Encoded protein: CASSFGRGQSSPLHF.

The chain couples TRBV7-3 to TRBJ2-4; D is undetermined. This CDR3 is 15 amino acids long. Looked up from germline, CDR1 is SGHTA and CDR2 is FQGTGA. V gave up 3 bases and J gave up 0 bases, with 9 bases separating them. CDR3 nucleotide sequence: TGTGCCAGCAGCTTTTCCCTAGGAGCCAAAAACATTCAGTACTTC. Translated, it gives CASSFSLGAKNIQYF.

The chain has TRBV7-8 and TRBJ1-3, with D uncertain. CDR1 SGHVS and CDR2 FQNEAQ come from the germline V gene. V was trimmed by 4 bases and J by 0 bases, leaving 13 bases between them. The length of the CDR3 is 16 residues. The CDR3 loop is CASSSGQRSSGNTIYF. CDR3 sequence (DNA): TGTGCCAGCAGCTCGGGTCAGAGAAGCTCTGGAAACACCATATATTTT.

The chain couples TRBV5-1 to TRBJ1-2; D might be TRBD1 (5 bases). The CDR3 contains 13 residues. Germline assignment: CDR1 SGHRS and CDR2 YFSETQ. The ends were cut back, 2 bases at V and 5 bases at J, with 10 bases in the middle. CDR3 residues: CASSLGVRYGYTF. In DNA form, the CDR3 reads TGCGCCAGCAGCTTAGGGGTACGGTATGGCTACACCTTC.

The V call is TRBV5-1, the J call TRBJ2-3, with D unclear. CDR3 size: 12 residues. V lost 2 bases and J lost 6, with 7 bases in between. Germline V gene sequence: CDR1 SGHRS, CDR2 YFSETQ. Written as DNA, the CDR3 is TGCGCCAGCAGCTTAGATCAGGATACGCAGTATTTT. It encodes CASSLDQDTQYF.

This chain joins TRBV11-1 and TRBJ1-2, with TRBD1 matching over 7 bases. The CDR3 extends over 16 amino acids. J gave up 3 bases and V 5 bases, and 12 bases lay outside the gene matches. Per germline, CDR1 SGHAT and CDR2 FQDESV (reference sequence). DNA of the CDR3: TGTGCCAGCAGCCAGCCCAGAGGGGGCGACGACTATGGCTACACCTTC. Its translation is CASSQPRGGDDYGYTF. The full variable domain, rest sourced from reference TRBV11-1 and TRBJ1-2, is EAEVAQSPRYKITEKSQAVAFWCDPISGHATLYWYRQILGQGPELLVQFQDESVVDDSQLPKDRFSAERLKGVDSTLKIQPAELGDSAMYLCASSQPRGGDDYGYTFGSGTRLTVV.

The sample holds a few counts of this clone. The chain is built from TRBV18 and TRBJ1-1; 8 positions agree with TRBD1. V gave up 3 bases and J gave up 5 bases; unmatched junction bases: 5. Germline CDR1 reads KGHSH; CDR2 reads LQKENI. This CDR3 is 14 amino acids long. The DNA of the CDR3 is TGTGCCAGCTCACCTCGGACAGGGCTGACTGAAGCTTTCTTT. Translation gives CASSPRTGLTEAFF.

V gene TRBV7-2 combines with J gene TRBJ2-1, with D possibly matching TRBD1 (6 bases). CDR3 length: 13 amino acids. V was cut by 2 bases and J by 6 bases, with 8 bases left in between. The germline V gene encodes CDR1 SGHTA and CDR2 FQGNSA. CDR3 sequence (DNA): TGTGCCAGCAGCTTAAACAGGGCCAATGAGCAGTTCTTC. This encodes CASSLNRANEQFF.

This clone was counted a few times. The V and J genes are TRBV15 and TRBJ2-1, with D perhaps TRBD1 (6 bases). Germline V lookup: CDR1 LNHNV, CDR2 YYDKDF (reference sequence). There are 16 residues in the CDR3. V dropped 5 bases and J dropped 8 bases, with 22 bases sitting between them. The chain's CDR3 is CATSPGRGSTGDEQFF. The CDR3 coding sequence is TGTGCCACCAGCCCGGGAAGGGGGAGTACTGGCGATGAGCAGTTCTTC.

This clone was observed a few times. This CDR3 is also generated by other DNA sequences in the sample. The genes are TRBV11-2 and TRBJ1-5; D possibly corresponds to TRBD1 (5 bases). The CDR3 sequence is 14 residues long. Germline CDR1 SGHAT, CDR2 FQNNGV. V was trimmed by 5 bases and J by 6 bases, leaving 14 bases between them. CDR3 coding DNA: TGTGCCAGCAGCCTGGGGCAGGGTGGTCAGCCCCAGCATTTT. Its translation is CASSLGQGGQPQHF. Complete variable domain (other parts from reference TRBV11-2 and TRBJ1-5): EAGVAQSPRYKIIEKRQSVAFWCNPISGHATLYWYQQILGQGPKLLIQFQNNGVVDDSQLPKDRFSAERLKGVDSTLKIQPAKLEDSAVYLCASSLGQGGQPQHFGDGTRLSIL.

V usage is TRBV29-1 and J usage is TRBJ2-7; 7 bases match TRBD1. The germline V gene encodes CDR1 SQVTM and CDR2 ANQGSEA. The ends lost 0 bases at V and 6 bases at J; junction bases unmatched: 8. The CDR3 has 14 amino acids. CDR3 nucleotides: TGCAGCGTTGAAGAAGCGACAGGGTTCTCCGAGCAGTACTTC. Translated, it gives CSVEEATGFSEQYF.

This chain links TRBV29-1 with TRBJ1-5; the D is unclear. Germline lookup yields CDR1 SQVTM and CDR2 ANQGSEA. Trimming pared 7 bases from V and 5 bases from J, leaving 9 bases between. The CDR3 has 11 residues. CDR3 sequence reads: CSDAGDQPQHF. CDR3 nucleotide sequence: TGCAGCGACGCCGGGGATCAGCCCCAGCATTTT.

This clone was detected a few times. The genes are TRBV6-5 and TRBJ2-2; D gene unclear. Trimming shortened V by 6 bases and J by 9 bases, and 8 bases separated the two germline ends. The CDR3 runs to 11 residues. Germline V lookup: CDR1 MNHEY, CDR2 SVGAGI. DNA for the CDR3: TGTGCCAGCAGCAGGTCACGGGAGCTGTTTTTT. Translating it yields CASSRSRELFF.

This clone was found a few times. The rearrangement joins TRBV2 to TRBJ1-1; 11 nucleotides align to TRBD1. V was clipped by 9 bases and J by 5 bases; unmatched bases: 5. The CDR3 covers 13 residues. Germline assignment: CDR1 SNHLY and CDR2 FYNNEI. This chain's CDR3 is CARGQGAGTEAFF. CDR3 in DNA: TGTGCCAGAGGACAGGGGGCAGGTACTGAAGCTTTCTTT. Filled out from reference TRBV2 and TRBJ1-1, the complete variable domain reads EPEVTQTPSHQVTQMGQEVILRCVPISNHLYFYWYRQILGQKVEFLVSFYNNEISEKSEIFDDQFSVERPDGSNFTLKIRSTKLEDSAMYFCARGQGAGTEAFFGQGTRLTVV.

The chain joins TRBV6-6 to TRBJ2-4; unclear D gene. Trimming left V 0 bases short and J 6 bases short, with 15 bases between. The germline V gene encodes CDR1 MNHNY and CDR2 SVGAGI (reference sequence). CDR3 length: 16 amino acids. CDR3 protein: CASSYSSLASGNIQYF. CDR3 nucleotide sequence: TGTGCCAGCAGTTACTCGTCCCTCGCGTCAGGAAACATTCAGTACTTC.

The chain employs TRBV7-2 and TRBJ2-5; a weak D match, TRBD2 (6 bases). The V end lost 5 bases, the J end lost 9 bases, and 19 bases lay between the germline ends. Germline CDR1 reads SGHTA; CDR2 reads FQGNSA. The CDR3 loop spans 14 amino acids. DNA of the CDR3: TGTGCCAGCAGCGGCGGGACGGCCACCTGGTCCCAGTACTTC. It yields the protein CASSGGTATWSQYF.

The table lists this clone with a few counts. The chain is built from TRBV29-1 and TRBJ2-1; 7 nucleotides line up with TRBD1. CDR3 length equals 14 residues. Looked up from germline, CDR1 is SQVTM and CDR2 is ANQGSEA. V was clipped by 7 bases and J by 0 bases; unmatched bases: 6. The CDR3 sequence: CSAWGQSSYNEQFF. CDR3 in DNA: TGCAGCGCCTGGGGACAGAGCTCCTACAATGAGCAGTTCTTC.

This clone was counted a few times. The rearrangement uses TRBV30 and TRBJ1-4; 8 nucleotides match TRBD1. Germline loops: CDR1 GTSNPN, CDR2 SVGIG (reference sequence). The CDR3 loop spans 12 amino acids. J gave up 8 bases and V 8 bases, and 7 bases lay outside the gene matches. The CDR3, as DNA: TGTGCCGGACAGGGAAGGGAAGAAAAACTGTTTTTT. It specifies CAGQGREEKLFF.

This clone appeared many times. The chain carries TRBV19 and TRBJ2-3; possibly TRBD2 for D (7 bases). Germline lookup yields CDR1 LNHDA and CDR2 SQIVND (reference sequence). CDR3 length equals 15 residues. V was pared by 3 bases and J by 4 bases, with 14 bases between. As DNA, the CDR3 is TGTGCCAGTAGTATCGGTACAGGGAGGGCAGATACGCAGTATTTT. This sequence encodes CASSIGTGRADTQYF.